The rows below give T cell receptor beta chains drawn from one sample of a study of identical twins. TCRdb analysed the 5' RACE reads with MiXCR anew, one entry per CDR3 protein. The sample contains around 490,000 distinct CDR3 sequences, approximately 15% of which appear only once. The sample was also reused in another study, on yellow fever vaccine responses in identical twins.

The sample was CD4+ T cells sorted from blood. The receptors were gathered from a woman aged 18-30 years in good health. Each CDR3 is given with its conserved first and last residue. The order of the fields is V gene, clone size, J gene, D gene, CDR3 protein, CDR3 DNA. D genes are given only for firm matches. Clone size appears in some rows only: once, few, many, or a class for an expanded clone.

TRBV7-2	.	TRBJ2-1	TRBD2	CASSLGLAGGNNEQFF	TGTGCCAGCAGCTTGGGTCTAGCGGGAGGAAACAATGAGCAGTTCTTC
TRBV20-1	.	TRBJ2-1	.	CSASPDRLSSYNEQFF	TGCAGTGCTAGTCCGGACCGATTAAGCTCCTACAATGAGCAGTTCTTC
TRBV5-1	few	TRBJ2-1	TRBD2	CASSLAGLADYNEQFF	TGCGCCAGCAGCTTGGCCGGACTAGCGGATTACAATGAGCAGTTCTTC
TRBV3-1	.	TRBJ2-7	.	CASSQAGGHNEQYF	TGTGCCAGCAGCCAAGCCGGGGGTCACAACGAGCAGTACTTC
TRBV5-6	many	TRBJ2-1	TRBD1	CASSLQGDREFF	TGTGCCAGCAGCTTACAGGGGGACAGGGAGTTCTTC
TRBV27	.	TRBJ2-2	TRBD1	CASSLSLRDRGRNGELFF	TGTGCCAGCAGTTTATCGTTGCGGGACAGGGGGCGAAACGGGGAGCTGTTTTTT
TRBV7-7	.	TRBJ2-1	.	CASSQRDFVSYNEQFF	TGTGCTAGCAGCCAACGAGATTTCGTTTCGTACAATGAGCAGTTCTTC
TRBV28	many	TRBJ1-2	.	CASSLVGNYGYTF	TGTGCCAGCAGTTTAGTAGGGAACTATGGCTACACCTTC
TRBV6-2/TRBV6-3	.	TRBJ2-7	TRBD2	CASSPPGLGSYEQYF	TGTGCCAGCAGCCCCCCTGGACTAGGTTCCTACGAGCAGTACTTC
TRBV7-2	.	TRBJ2-3	TRBD2	CASSLVWGGVGTDTQYF	TGTGCCAGCAGCTTAGTTTGGGGGGGAGTGGGCACAGATACGCAGTATTTT
TRBV24-1	.	TRBJ2-7	.	CAPKLASEQYF	TGTGCCCCAAAGTTAGCGAGCGAGCAGTACTTC
TRBV5-6	few	TRBJ2-1	TRBD1	CASNEQGRIKDEQFF	TGTGCCAGCAATGAACAGGGGCGGATAAAAGATGAGCAGTTCTTC
TRBV20-1	.	TRBJ1-4	.	CSARRQEGEKLFF	TGCAGTGCTAGGAGGCAGGAGGGCGAAAAACTGTTTTTT
TRBV5-1	.	TRBJ2-5	.	CASSLAGLSGETQYF	TGCGCCAGCAGCTTGGCGGGGTTGTCAGGAGAGACCCAGTACTTC
TRBV12-5	.	TRBJ1-1	.	CASAMTAGNTEAFF	TGTGCTAGTGCCATGACGGCAGGTAACACTGAAGCTTTCTTT
TRBV20-1	few	TRBJ2-1	.	CSARNAGSSYNEQFF	TGCAGTGCTAGAAACGCGGGGAGCTCCTACAATGAGCAGTTCTTC
TRBV11-2	.	TRBJ2-2	.	CASSLAPSWTGELFF	TGTGCCAGCAGCTTAGCCCCCAGTTGGACCGGGGAGCTGTTTTTT
TRBV7-9	few	TRBJ2-3	TRBD2	CASSFGLVRTDTQYF	TGTGCCAGCAGTTTCGGACTAGTTCGCACAGATACGCAGTATTTT
TRBV28	.	TRBJ2-3	TRBD1	CASSLLTGGTSLIPTDTQYF	TGTGCCAGCAGTTTATTGACAGGGGGTACCTCCCTCATTCCCACAGATACGCAGTATTTT
TRBV7-7	.	TRBJ2-7	.	CASSPTRETEQYF	TGTGCTAGCAGCCCGACCCGGGAGACAGAGCAGTACTTC
TRBV9	.	TRBJ2-2	TRBD1	CASSTHPGGRTGELFF	TGTGCCAGCAGCACCCACCCAGGGGGCCGAACCGGGGAGCTGTTTTTT
TRBV24-1	.	TRBJ2-1	TRBD2	CATGRDYDNEQFF	TGTGCCACCGGCCGGGACTACGACAATGAGCAGTTCTTC
TRBV11-2	few	TRBJ2-1	TRBD1	CASSFTGGVSNEQFF	TGTGCCAGCAGCTTCACAGGGGGCGTAAGCAATGAGCAGTTCTTC
TRBV20-1	.	TRBJ2-3	TRBD2	CSASYPSGSTDTQYF	TGCAGTGCTTCCTATCCTAGCGGTAGCACAGATACGCAGTATTTT
TRBV7-9	many	TRBJ2-3	.	CASNQWDTDTQYF	TGTGCCAGCAACCAGTGGGACACAGATACGCAGTATTTT
TRBV2	.	TRBJ2-1	.	CASSKPVEQFF	TGTGCCAGCAGTAAGCCAGTTGAGCAGTTCTTC
TRBV3-1	.	TRBJ2-7	TRBD2	CASRTTLAGDRYEQYF	TGTGCCAGCAGGACCACCCTAGCGGGAGATCGCTACGAGCAGTACTTC
TRBV12-3/TRBV12-4	.	TRBJ2-5	.	CASSADSKETQYF	TGTGCCAGCAGTGCGGACTCCAAAGAGACCCAGTACTTC
TRBV3-1	few	TRBJ2-1	.	CASSQFPLSSYNEQFF	TGTGCCAGCAGCCAATTTCCGTTAAGCTCCTACAATGAGCAGTTCTTC
TRBV19	.	TRBJ1-1	TRBD1	CASLRGQGSMNTEAFF	TGTGCCAGTTTGCGGGGACAGGGGTCCATGAACACTGAAGCTTTCTTT
TRBV7-8	many	TRBJ1-4	.	CASSLRPPYNNEKLFF	TGTGCCAGCAGCTTGCGACCACCGTACAATAATGAAAAACTGTTTTTT
TRBV5-1	few	TRBJ2-1	TRBD2	CASSLARLAGNNEQFF	TGCGCCAGCAGCTTGGCCAGACTAGCGGGGAACAATGAGCAGTTCTTC
TRBV20-1	.	TRBJ2-7	.	CSARNGGSYEQYF	TGCAGTGCTAGGAACGGGGGTTCCTACGAGCAGTACTTC
TRBV5-1	many	TRBJ2-2	TRBD1	CASSSGDRATGELFF	TGCGCCAGCAGCTCGGGGGACAGGGCTACCGGGGAGCTGTTTTTT
TRBV6-1	.	TRBJ1-5	TRBD1	CASSRSGTGVGQPQHF	TGTGCCAGCAGTCGATCCGGGACAGGGGTTGGACAGCCCCAGCATTTT
TRBV7-2	many	TRBJ2-3	.	CASSHDSANTDTQYF	TGTGCCAGCAGCCACGACAGTGCAAACACAGATACGCAGTATTTT
TRBV9	.	TRBJ2-1	TRBD1	CASSGKTGPYNEQFF	TGTGCCAGCAGCGGAAAGACAGGGCCTTACAATGAGCAGTTCTTC
TRBV20-1	many	TRBJ1-2	TRBD1	CSATGGRGYGYTF	TGCAGTGCCACAGGGGGCAGAGGCTATGGCTACACCTTC
TRBV5-1	few	TRBJ1-6	TRBD1	CASSVDRVSNSPLHF	TGCGCCAGCAGCGTCGACAGGGTCTCTAATTCACCCCTCCACTTT
TRBV5-1	.	TRBJ2-3	TRBD2	CASSLTSGGAKDTQYF	TGCGCCAGCAGCCTTACTAGCGGGGGGGCCAAAGATACGCAGTATTTT
TRBV5-4	few	TRBJ2-7	TRBD1	CASSLQGILSYEQYF	TGTGCCAGCAGCTTACAGGGGATTCTCTCCTACGAGCAGTACTTC
TRBV5-1	many	TRBJ2-3	.	CASSSTGEEDTQYF	TGCGCCAGCAGCTCTACAGGGGAGGAAGATACGCAGTATTTT
TRBV9	few	TRBJ2-5	.	CASSVGNSLETQYF	TGTGCCAGCAGCGTAGGTAATAGTTTGGAGACCCAGTACTTC
TRBV9	.	TRBJ2-5	TRBD1	CASSARTGGARETQYF	TGTGCCAGCAGCGCGCGGACAGGGGGCGCGAGGGAGACCCAGTACTTC
TRBV6-1	.	TRBJ2-2	TRBD1	CASRQGASTGELFF	TGTGCCAGCAGACAGGGGGCGAGCACCGGGGAGCTGTTTTTT
TRBV4-3	many	TRBJ1-2	TRBD1	CASSQLLTGNYGYTF	TGCGCCAGCAGCCAACTCTTGACAGGGAACTATGGCTACACCTTC
TRBV25-1	.	TRBJ2-2	.	CASRSTENTGELFF	TGTGCCAGCAGGTCGACAGAGAACACCGGGGAGCTGTTTTTT
TRBV4-1	many	TRBJ2-1	TRBD2	CASSQEEGASGRLYNEQFF	TGCGCCAGCAGCCAAGAGGAAGGGGCTAGCGGGAGGTTGTACAATGAGCAGTTCTTC
TRBV6-1	few	TRBJ2-7	.	CASSEGAGGVQYF	TGTGCCAGCAGTGAAGGGGCAGGTGGTGTGCAGTACTTC
TRBV4-3	.	TRBJ2-3	TRBD2	CASSRGASGSTDTQYF	TGCGCCAGCAGCCGTGGGGCTAGCGGGAGTACAGATACGCAGTATTTT
TRBV7-9	many	TRBJ2-5	.	CASRSHGETQYF	TGTGCCAGCAGGTCTCATGGGGAGACCCAGTACTTC
TRBV6-6	few	TRBJ1-1	.	CASSYSRPFF	TGTGCCAGCAGTTACTCACGCCCTTTCTTT
TRBV27	.	TRBJ2-1	TRBD2	CASSLTSGANNEQFF	TGTGCCAGCAGTCTGACTAGCGGGGCTAACAATGAGCAGTTCTTC
TRBV6-1	few	TRBJ1-5	TRBD1	CASMGQGVQPQHF	TGTGCCAGCATGGGACAGGGGGTTCAGCCCCAGCATTTT